This T cell receptor beta chain was profiled in a study of control samples from healthy donors and cancer patients. Assay: immunoSEQ multiplex PCR; the TCRdb copy retains only in-frame clones and omits some. The table lists 75,000 to 95,000 clones, nearly 90% of them singletons. This clone was picked up one time. V dropped 5 bases and J dropped 0; count of bases not matched to a gene: 2. The CDR3 runs 17 residues. Germline loops: CDR1 LGHDT, CDR2 YNNKEL (reference sequence). The chain employs TRBV3-1 (or the pseudogene TRBV3-2) and TRBJ2-6, with 12 bases identical to TRBD1. The source of this sequence is a woman between 50 and 59 years old in good health. Sequencing used blood. The CDR3 spells CASSSGQGASGANVLTF. The CDR3 bases are TGTGCCAGCAGCTCGGGACAGGGGGCCTCTGGGGCCAACGTCCTGACTTTC.